This T cell receptor beta chain emerged from a study of CD4 T cells in relation to SARS-CoV-2 and coronaviruses. Study information: ViraFEST: approximately ten-day antigen culture of PBMCs, then TCR beta CDR3 sequencing.

Produced via immunoSEQ multiplex PCR; TCRdb's table is partial and in-frame only. The sample includes about 36,000 clones, around 80% of them seen just once. This CDR3 comprises 14 residues. CDR1 MNHEY and CDR2 SMNVEV come from the germline V gene (reference sequence). V was pared by 8 bases and J by 6 bases, with 9 bases of the junction left unmatched. Comments on this clone: Its antigen is as yet unknown.

Source material: memory CD4+ T cells from PBMCs, cultured in vitro. The V and J genes are TRBV27 and TRBJ1-5; 8 positions match TRBD1. The source of this sequence is an adult with COVID-19. The CDR3 sequence: CASSTDRGSQPQHF. DNA for the CDR3: TGTGCCAGCTCCACTGACAGGGGATCTCAGCCCCAGCATTTT.